These 11 T cell receptor beta chains were all obtained from the same sample, sequenced in a study of blood T cells in healthy people across ages. Next came a second PCR, run for about 7 to 12 cycles, which used a sample-barcoded 5' primer along with a J-beta primer mix. Using its own MiXCR run on the 5' RACE reads, TCRdb lists one record per CDR3 protein. The data contain 870,000 or so distinct CDR3 sequences, 25% to 30% of them singletons. Specimen: blood. These receptors were taken from a woman of 80 years or more in good health.

A few counts support this clonotype. This rearrangement joins TRBV11-2 to TRBJ2-2; D may be TRBD1 (5 bases). CDR1 is SGHAT and CDR2 is FQNNGV in the germline V gene. Trimming left V 0 bases short and J 3 bases short, with 14 bases between. CDR3 size: 17 residues. This chain's CDR3 is CASSLDRIGVDTGELFF. CDR3 bases: TGTGCCAGCAGCTTAGATCGGATAGGGGTGGACACCGGGGAGCTGTTTTTT.

This clonotype was picked up a small number of times. It may be a read error: a sequence one base away is much more abundant. The chain has TRBV6-5 and TRBJ2-5; 7 nucleotides match TRBD2. The CDR3 spans 14 residues. Germline loops: CDR1 MNHEY, CDR2 SVGAGI. With V trimmed by 0 bases and J by 11 bases, 9 bases remained unmatched. The CDR3 DNA follows: TGTGCCAGCAGTTACTCGGGACTACCCAATGAGCAGTACTTC. Protein sequence: CASSYSGLPNEQYF.

A remark on this clonotype: Possible read error: a much larger clone is one base away. This chain uses TRBV10-3 with TRBJ2-1; tentatively, D is TRBD1 (6 bases). The DNA end favors TRBJ2-7, so the J call may be wrong. The CDR3 covers 14 residues. Germline V gives CDR1 ENHRY, CDR2 SYGVKD. The CDR3 spells CAISGGGSYNEQYF. The CDR3 nucleotides read TGTGCCATCAGTGGTGGGGGCTCCTACAATGAGCAGTACTTC.

A remark on this clonotype: One end of the junction is discordant with germline, which a read error may explain. The chain is built from TRBV9 and TRBJ2-6; 7 bases map to TRBD1. The CDR3 is made up of 16 amino acids. Germline CDR1 and CDR2: SGDLS and YYNGEE. The CDR3 loop is CASSADEGAGANVRTF. CDR3 sequence (DNA): TGTGCCAGCAGCGCCGATGAGGGGGCTGGGGCCAACGTCCGGACTTTC.

This clonotype was counted between two and nine times. The chain has TRBV27 and TRBJ2-5, with a possible D match to TRBD2 (6 bases). Germline CDR1 reads MNHEY; CDR2 reads SMNVEV (reference sequence). This CDR3 spans 16 amino acids. Trimming cost V 3 bases and J 4 bases, with 18 bases left between them. Here the CDR3 reads CASSFGRDVRLETQYF. The CDR3 DNA follows: TGTGCCAGCAGTTTTGGGCGGGACGTTCGTCTAGAGACCCAGTACTTC.

There are many counts of this clonotype. The CDR3 sequence is CASSLPPSDEQFF. The CDR3 DNA is TGTGCCAGCAGTTTACCCCCAAGCGATGAGCAGTTCTTC. The J gene is TRBJ2-1, the V gene TRBV28; no clear D gene. The germline V and J ends were trimmed by 2 bases and 8 bases, with 10 bases remaining between them. Germline values: CDR1 MDHEN, CDR2 SYDVKM. The CDR3 spans 13 residues.

This clonotype was found many times. The chain employs TRBV24-1 and TRBJ2-1; D is uncertain. V was pared by 5 bases and J by 0 bases, with 10 bases between. The CDR3 spans 15 residues. CDR1 KGHDR and CDR2 SFDVKD come from the germline V gene. The CDR3 bases are TGTGCCACCAGTGCAGTATTAAGCTCCTACAATGAGCAGTTCTTC. Amino acids: CATSAVLSSYNEQFF.

CDR3 region: CASSFTGMKNTEAFF. CDR3 in DNA: TGTGCCAGCAGCTTCACAGGGATGAAGAACACTGAAGCTTTCTTT. This rearrangement joins TRBV7-2 to TRBJ1-1, with D possibly being TRBD1 (6 bases). The V end lost 3 bases, the J end lost 1 base, and 12 bases lay between the germline ends. CDR1 is SGHTA and CDR2 is FQGNSA in the germline V gene. This CDR3 has 15 amino acids.

Worth noting for this clonotype: Being one base from a much bigger clone, this may be a read error. The J gene is TRBJ2-5, the V gene TRBV28; TRBD2 agrees at 11 bases. Per the germline V gene, CDR1 is MDHEN and CDR2 is SYDVKM. This CDR3 spans 15 amino acids. Trimming cost V 2 bases and J 11 bases; bases outside gene matches: 10. The DNA of the CDR3 is TGTGCCAGCAGTTTAAAAACTAGCGGGGGCCACGGGCAGTACTTC. This translates into CASSLKTSGGHGQYF.

This clonotype was picked up many times. The chain carries TRBV20-1 and TRBJ2-1; TRBD1 might be the D (6 bases). The germline gives CDR1 DFQATT, CDR2 SNEGSKA (reference sequence). The CDR3 consists of 15 residues. V lost 1 base and J lost 0, with 10 bases in between. The CDR3: CSARAGTPSYNEQFF. The CDR3 DNA follows: TGCAGTGCTAGAGCCGGGACACCCTCCTACAATGAGCAGTTCTTC.

This clonotype showed up many times. The chain uses TRBV9 and TRBJ1-2; no reliable D call. CDR3 size: 13 residues. Germline V gives CDR1 SGDLS, CDR2 YYNGEE. Trimming took off 2 bases at V and 6 bases at J, with 11 bases between the two ends. The CDR3 is CASSVRSFDGYTF. DNA for the CDR3: TGTGCCAGCAGCGTTAGAAGTTTCGATGGCTACACCTTC.